This T cell receptor (beta chain) comes out of a study of radiation and T cells in renal cell carcinoma. In the study overall: Nephrectomy followed 15 Gy stereotactic body radiation by 4 weeks.

CDR1 and CDR2 (germline): SGHTA, FQGNSA. CDR3 length: 14 amino acids. The V gene end was trimmed by 6 bases and the J gene end by 1 base; junction bases not matched to a gene: 3. Sequencing was performed with immunoSEQ multiplex PCR; in TCRdb, only in-frame clones are kept and a portion is missing. The table has just over 150,000 clones, approximately 86% seen once. Study-level findings and limits: Without pretreatment biopsies, baseline tumor clonotype presence was undetermined. In blood, top tumor clones expanded by 2 weeks, shrinking by 4.

Time point defined: blood 2 weeks post-SBRT. Treatment defined: 15 Gy SBRT to primary tumor, nephrectomy 4 weeks later. After SBRT, blood was collected at 2 and 4 weeks, plus baseline. Notes on this clone: Its antigen is not identified.

This specimen consisted of blood, obtained from a patient whose treatment included radiotherapy and nephrectomy. The V call is TRBV7-2, the J call TRBJ2-5, with TRBD2 matching over 9 bases. This sequence originates from a woman between 50 and 59 years old with renal cell carcinoma. The CDR3 nucleotides read TGTGCCAGCAGTCGCGGGGGGGCCCAAGAGACCCAGTACTTC. Translation: CASSRGGAQETQYF.